Below, 10 T cell receptor beta chains from the same sample are listed, as sequenced in a study of radiation and T cells in renal cell carcinoma. Time point described: blood 2 weeks post-SBRT. Specified treatment: 15 Gy SBRT to primary tumor, nephrectomy 4 weeks later. The table came from immunoSEQ multiplex PCR; TCRdb's copy has only in-frame clones and leaves some out. The sample has tens of thousands of clones; 75% to 85% are singletons. The specimen was blood, collected from a patient whose treatment included radiotherapy and nephrectomy. These receptors were collected from a woman in her seventies with renal cell carcinoma.

V usage is TRBV18 and J usage is TRBJ1-1; 7 positions match TRBD1. The germline CDR1 and CDR2 sequences are KGHSH and LQKENI. The CDR3 is 16 amino acids. Germline trimming cut 4 bases from V and 0 bases from J; bases unmatched to any gene: 8. Here the CDR3 DNA reads TGTGCCAGCTCACTTATTAGGACAGGCTTGAACACTGAAGCTTTCTTT. Encoded protein: CASSLIRTGLNTEAFF.

The V and J genes are TRBV5-4 and TRBJ2-3; 7 nucleotides line up with TRBD2. CDR3 length: 15 residues. V gave up 4 bases and J gave up 2 bases; unmatched junction bases: 7. Germline CDR1 and CDR2: SGHNT and YYREEE (reference sequence). The CDR3 region is CASSIGGRDTDTQYF. CDR3 DNA sequence: TGTGCCAGCAGCATCGGAGGGAGGGACACAGATACGCAGTATTTT.

The chain uses TRBV6-4 and TRBJ2-2; 8 bases map to TRBD1. V lost 7 bases and J lost 6; bases outside the gene matches: 10. CDR3 length: 15 amino acids. CDR1 is MRHNA and CDR2 is SNTAGT in the germline V gene. In DNA form, the CDR3 reads TGTGCCAGCAAGGGCACCGCAGGGGGCTCCGGGGAGCTGTTTTTT. Its translation is CASKGTAGGSGELFF.

The rearrangement uses TRBV11-2 and TRBJ1-2, with D possibly TRBD1 on 5 matching bases. The germline V gene has CDR1 SGHAT and CDR2 FQNNGV. Trimming removed 0 bases at V and 7 bases at J, with 9 bases between. The CDR3 sequence is 13 residues long. CDR3 nucleotides: TGTGCCAGCAGCTTAGACAGGGCCTCTGGCTACACCTTC. It translates to CASSLDRASGYTF.

The rearrangement uses TRBV7-9 and TRBJ2-3; possible D gene TRBD1, 5 bases. V was trimmed by 4 bases and J by 6 bases, leaving 11 bases between them. This CDR3 comprises 13 residues. Germline V lookup: CDR1 SEHNR, CDR2 FQNEAQ (reference sequence). The CDR3 DNA reads TGTGCCAGCAGCTACGTAGGGGCTGATACGCAGTATTTT. Translation gives CASSYVGADTQYF.

V is TRBV2 and J is TRBJ1-5; possible D gene TRBD1, 6 bases. CDR3 length equals 14 residues. Trimming left V 6 bases short and J 2 bases short, with 11 bases between. The V gene's germline CDR1 is SNHLY and CDR2 FYNNEI. In DNA form, the CDR3 reads TGTGCCAGCAGCCGATACAGGGGCAATCAGCCCCAGCATTTT. Its protein product is CASSRYRGNQPQHF.

This rearrangement joins TRBV2 to TRBJ1-1; maybe TRBD1 (6 bases). The CDR3 spans 15 residues. Per germline, CDR1 SNHLY and CDR2 FYNNEI. The V gene lost 6 bases and the J gene lost 11 bases, with 25 bases spanning the gap. The CDR3 DNA is TGTGCCAGCAGCAAGGATACTGGAGGGGGGCGCGTTGCTTTCTTT. Its translation is CASSKDTGGGRVAFF.

The chain recombines TRBV7-9 with TRBJ2-5; 12 nucleotides match TRBD2. Losses at the gene ends were 1 base for V and 1 base for J; bases not matched to a gene: 7. The CDR3 sequence is 18 residues long. Germline V gene sequence: CDR1 SEHNR, CDR2 FQNEAQ (reference sequence). DNA for the CDR3: TGTGCCAGCAGCTTAGGGACTAGCGGGACTATTTCCCAAGAGACCCAGTACTTC. This sequence encodes CASSLGTSGTISQETQYF.

This chain connects TRBV10-2 to TRBJ2-3, with TRBD2 matching 7 bases. Germline V lookup: CDR1 WSHSY, CDR2 SAAADI. V dropped 3 bases and J dropped 4; count of bases not matched to a gene: 7. This CDR3 spans 15 amino acids. CDR3 in amino acids: CASSDGGGSPDTQYF. DNA for the CDR3: TGCGCCAGCAGTGATGGCGGCGGGAGCCCAGATACGCAGTATTTT.

The chain combines TRBV5-1 with TRBJ1-3, with 8 bases identical to TRBD1. The V segment lost 4 bases and the J segment 0 bases; nucleotides outside the gene matches: 9. The CDR3 consists of 17 residues. Germline V CDR1 and CDR2: SGHRS, YFSETQ. In nucleotides, the CDR3 is TGCGCCAGCAGCGCAGTGGGACAGGACCGCTCTGGAAACACCATATATTTT. Its protein is CASSAVGQDRSGNTIYF.